This paragraph covers one T cell receptor (beta chain) sequence. The antigen is not known. The sample is drawn from a study of response to subunit inactivated influenza vaccine. Findings and limits, study-wide: It was the authors' suggestion that each seasonal influenza vaccination recruits few new T cells.

Germline CDR1 SGHRS, CDR2 YFSETQ. V shed 4 bases and J shed 3 bases, with 11 bases lying between them. The length of the CDR3 is 13 residues. TCRdb independently ran MiXCR on the RT-PCR reads; one entry per CDR3 protein. The table shows 800,000 or so distinct CDR3 sequences, with around 20% occurring only once. V is TRBV5-1 and J is TRBJ2-7, with D perhaps TRBD2 (6 bases). This receptor was obtained from a man aged 50-59 years who received an inactivated influenza vaccine. The specimen comprised PBMCs from blood, sampled more than 4 days after vaccination. CDR3: CASSKGTGYEQYF. The CDR3 bases are TGCGCCAGCAGCAAGGGGACTGGCTACGAGCAGTACTTC.